The T cell receptor beta chain described here comes from a study of blood T cell repertoires in COVID-19 (dated by TCRdb to the early 2020s). For context, the study as a whole: The collaborator samples originated in the United States, Italy and Spain and spanned the acute and convalescent phases of COVID-19. The prospective study material was composed of cDNA or gDNA derived from T cells, B-cell-depleted T cells, or PBMCs. Subjects who had been exposed to COVID-19, were actively infected with it, or had recovered from it provided the deeply sampled blood TCRbeta repertoires that made up the dataset. A freely available public database, intended as a resource for researchers studying the immune response to SARS-CoV-2, is where the repertoires were released. The samples were drawn from two sources: the first 160 participants of the ongoing ImmuneRACE study, and about 1,300 subjects contributed by 6 global collaborators. The sample metadata nearly always contained a de-identified subject ID, COVID-19 status, age in years and sex. Where HLA class I and class II types were available, the types were taken from metadata supplied by the sample provider, not from assay-based typing.

Here is what the overall study found, with its caveats: The amount of clinical and demographic metadata varied by source and participant and was provided uncurated.

Each collaborating institution followed its own protocols to collect whole blood in K2EDTA tubes. For TCRbeta analysis, collaborator samples were shipped as frozen whole blood, as isolated PBMCs, or as DNA extracted from either sample type. Details on this clone: What antigen it recognizes has not been identified. The record has no base qualities; no much larger clone is one base away.

V is clipped by 0 bases and J by 10 bases, and the sequence between their germline boundaries is 7 bases long. CDR1 and CDR2 are read off the germline V gene (reference sequence) as MNHEY and SMNVEV. From its cysteine to its phenylalanine, the CDR3 spans 13 amino acids. The only DNA kept is the CDR3, 39 bases in frame from the first base. TCRbeta CDR3 regions were amplified from genomic DNA by means of the immunoSEQ Assay, a bias-controlled multiplex PCR. The authors' pipeline ran thus. The number of nucleated cells in each sample was estimated from the amplification of reference gene primers within the assay. Sequence reads were collapsed and filtered to measure the absolute abundance of every unique TCRbeta CDR3 rearrangement. Productive Simpson clonality was computed per sample as the square root of Simpson's diversity index over productive rearrangements. TCRdb holds this immuneACCESS table with in-frame rearrangements only. Some clones are missing; in checked studies, unresolved V genes explain under half, and the rest has no known cause. V, J and clone size reflect that table, while D and trimming were determined from the DNA. Here the sample has about 11,000 clones; approximately 84% occur a single time. Of the sample, about 33% is held by the ten largest clones.

The sequence was obtained from a man between 45 and 60 years old with active COVID-19. The rearranged segments are TRBV27 and TRBJ1-6, and TRBD1 may be the D gene, going by 5 matching bases. The sequencing sample was made of peripheral blood. The CDR3 protein is CASSLSGGSPLHF. The nucleotide sequence is TGTGCCAGCAGTTTATCCGGGGGGTCACCCCTCCACTTT.